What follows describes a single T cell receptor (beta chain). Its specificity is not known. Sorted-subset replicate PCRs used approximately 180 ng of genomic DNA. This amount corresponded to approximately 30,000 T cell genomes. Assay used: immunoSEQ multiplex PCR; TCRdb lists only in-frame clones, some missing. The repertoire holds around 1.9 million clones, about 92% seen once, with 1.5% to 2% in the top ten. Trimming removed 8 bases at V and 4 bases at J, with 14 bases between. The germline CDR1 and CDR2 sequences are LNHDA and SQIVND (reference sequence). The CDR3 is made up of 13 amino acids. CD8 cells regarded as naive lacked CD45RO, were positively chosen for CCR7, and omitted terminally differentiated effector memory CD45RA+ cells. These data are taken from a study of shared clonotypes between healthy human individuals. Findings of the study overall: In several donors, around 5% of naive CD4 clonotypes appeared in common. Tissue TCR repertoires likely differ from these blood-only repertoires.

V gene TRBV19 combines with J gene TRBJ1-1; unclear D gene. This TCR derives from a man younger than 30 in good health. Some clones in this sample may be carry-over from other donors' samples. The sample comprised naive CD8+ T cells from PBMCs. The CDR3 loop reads CASRYFGSTEAFF. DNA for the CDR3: TGTGCCAGTCGGTATTTTGGGAGCACTGAAGCTTTCTTT.